The 20 T cell receptor beta chains listed next were all sequenced from one sample in a study of T cells in Graves' hyperthyroidism and ophthalmopathy. Template material for amplifying TCR beta CDR3 regions consisted of RNA transcripts. HTBI primers were used for first-round RT-PCR of the TCR CDR3. TCRdb analysed the multiplex PCR reads with MiXCR anew, one entry per CDR3 protein. The sample lists roughly 840,000 distinct CDR3 sequences, 38% occurring once. Sequences were obtained from blood. These receptors came from a man between 18 and 35 years old with Graves' hyperthyroidism.

Concerning this clonotype itself: Relative to the germline gene, one junction end is altered; a read error may explain this. The CDR3, as DNA: TGTGCCAGCAGCCCCGGGACTAGGTGGGAGGAGACCCAGTGCTTC. This codes for CASSPGTRWEETQCF. This chain joins TRBV9 and TRBJ2-5, with TRBD2 matching 8 bases. The CDR3 totals 15 residues. The V gene's germline CDR1 is SGDLS and CDR2 YYNGEE.

V and J are TRBV5-1 and TRBJ1-6; D unresolved. V shed 3 bases and J shed 2 bases, with 9 bases lying between them. This CDR3 has 15 amino acids. The germline V gene encodes CDR1 SGHRS and CDR2 YFSETQ. DNA of the CDR3: TGCGCCAGCAGCTCGGGCCAGGCCTATAATTCACCCCTCCACTTT. Translating gives CASSSGQAYNSPLHF.

The chain recombines TRBV10-3 with TRBJ1-2; the D gene is possibly TRBD1 (6 bases). V was cut by 10 bases and J by 0 bases, with 18 bases left in between. CDR1 ENHRY and CDR2 SYGVKD come from the germline V gene. The CDR3 is 15 residues long. CDR3 residues: CASARSAGANYGYTF. The DNA of the CDR3 is TGTGCCAGCGCCAGATCGGCAGGGGCTAACTATGGCTACACCTTC.

J is TRBJ2-7 and V is TRBV2, with D tentatively TRBD1 (5 bases). The germline V gene encodes CDR1 SNHLY and CDR2 FYNNEI. Trimming pared 6 bases from V and 5 bases from J, leaving 17 bases between. This CDR3 region has 14 residues. The chain's CDR3 is CASSLQGTPDEQYF. CDR3 coding DNA: TGTGCCAGCAGCCTTCAGGGCACCCCCGACGAGCAGTACTTC.

This clonotype was observed a handful of times. The V and J genes are TRBV3-1 and TRBJ2-7; possibly TRBD1 for D (5 bases). The CDR3 is made up of 13 amino acids. The V and J ends lost 0 bases and 4 bases respectively, with 7 bases between them. Germline V gene lookup returns CDR1 LGHDT and CDR2 YNNKEL (reference sequence). In DNA, the CDR3 is TGTGCCAGCAGCCAAGAGGGGCGGTACGAGCAGTACTTC. Encoded protein: CASSQEGRYEQYF.

The chain carries TRBV6-1 and TRBJ1-6, with a weak D call TRBD1 (6 bases). V was clipped by 8 bases and J by 7 bases, with 12 bases between them. Germline CDR1 MNHNS, CDR2 SASEGT. This CDR3 region has 13 residues. The CDR3, as DNA: TGTGCCAGCGGTTACGGGGGCAATTCACCCCTCCACTTT. Amino acids: CASGYGGNSPLHF.

The gene calls are TRBV12-3 or TRBV12-4 and TRBJ2-7, with D tentatively TRBD1 (6 bases). The CDR3 is made up of 15 amino acids. Trimming left V 6 bases short and J 5 bases short, with 20 bases between. Here the CDR3 reads CASSYRTVTGDEQYF. CDR3 coding DNA: TGTGCCAGCAGCTACCGGACAGTAACAGGTGACGAGCAGTACTTC.

The sample holds a few counts of this clonotype. CDR3 sequence reads: CASSQGGLAGLGELFF. The CDR3 DNA follows: TGTGCCAGCAGCCAAGGGGGACTAGCGGGACTCGGGGAGCTGTTTTTT. V is TRBV4-2 and J is TRBJ2-2; 13 nucleotides match TRBD2. Germline V gene lookup returns CDR1 LGHNA and CDR2 YNFKEQ. The CDR3 runs to 16 residues. The ends lost 1 base at V and 7 bases at J; junction bases unmatched: 3.

There are many counts of this clonotype. The V gene is TRBV19, the J gene TRBJ1-5; D gene ambiguous. V was shortened by 3 bases and J by 5 bases, with 8 bases between the two germline ends. The CDR3 has 13 residues. Germline V gene sequence: CDR1 LNHDA, CDR2 SQIVND (reference sequence). The CDR3 spells CASSMGRDQPQHF. In nucleotides, the CDR3 is TGTGCCAGTAGTATGGGGAGGGATCAGCCCCAGCATTTT.

This clonotype was picked up one time. This likely comes from a read error, as the CDR3 has no conserved phenylalanine or tryptophan at its end. The J gene is TRBJ1-1, the V gene TRBV20-1; D is unresolved. Germline V lookup: CDR1 DFQATT, CDR2 SNEGSKA (reference sequence). V dropped 2 bases and J dropped 7 bases, with 17 bases sitting between them. This CDR3 contains 14 residues. The CDR3 loop is CSARSVAPMFEAFL. CDR3 sequence (DNA): TGCAGTGCTAGATCTGTGGCGCCCATGTTTGAAGCTTTCCTT.

This clonotype is a singleton in its sample. The V and J genes are TRBV7-9 and TRBJ2-7; no firm D call. V lost 1 base and J 9 bases, leaving 16 bases between the germline ends. The CDR3 runs 14 residues. The germline gives CDR1 SEHNR, CDR2 FQNEAQ (reference sequence). CDR3 in amino acids: CASSLGPGIRVQYF. CDR3 in DNA: TGTGCCAGCAGCTTAGGTCCCGGTATCCGGGTGCAGTACTTC.

The sample holds a few counts of this clonotype. V and J are TRBV10-3 and TRBJ1-1, with D maybe TRBD1 (6 bases). This CDR3 has 17 amino acids. Germline V gives CDR1 ENHRY, CDR2 SYGVKD. V lost 5 bases and J 2 bases, leaving 21 bases between the germline ends. CDR3 loop: CAISHLRRGEKNTEAFF. The CDR3 DNA is TGTGCCATCAGTCACCTCAGGAGGGGGGAAAAAAACACTGAAGCTTTCTTT.

The V call is TRBV4-1, the J call TRBJ2-5; D unresolved. Per the germline V gene, CDR1 is MGHRA and CDR2 is YSYEKL. Trimming took off 0 bases at V and 3 bases at J, with 8 bases between the two ends. The CDR3 totals 14 residues. The CDR3, as DNA: TGCGCCAGCAGCCAAGATCAAGGGAAAGAGACCCAGTACTTC. This encodes CASSQDQGKETQYF.

This clonotype was picked up one time. The chain carries TRBV10-3 and TRBJ2-7; tentative D call: TRBD2 (6 bases). The CDR3 length is 11 residues. V dropped 8 bases and J dropped 2 bases, with 7 bases sitting between them. Germline assignment: CDR1 ENHRY and CDR2 SYGVKD. CDR3 sequence: CAIGGAYEQYF. CDR3 coding DNA: TGTGCCATCGGCGGGGCCTACGAGCAGTACTTC.

This clonotype has ten or more counts. The rearrangement links TRBV20-1 to TRBJ1-6, with D perhaps matching TRBD1 (6 bases). CDR3 length: 11 amino acids. The germline V gene has CDR1 DFQATT and CDR2 SNEGSKA (reference sequence). This CDR3 is CSFLGGQALHF. CDR3 nucleotides: TGCTCCTTTTTGGGGGGGCAGGCCCTCCACTTT.

This chain links TRBV19 with TRBJ1-1; weak D call: TRBD1 (6 bases). Germline assignment: CDR1 LNHDA and CDR2 SQIVND (reference sequence). This CDR3 contains 13 residues. DNA of the CDR3: TGTGCTAGAGTCGGCAGGGGTAACACTGAAGCTTTCTTT. Protein product: CARVGRGNTEAFF.

Regarding this clonotype: A much larger clone sits a single nucleotide away, making a read error possible. The chain carries TRBV20-1 and TRBJ1-5, with 7 bases matching TRBD1. Germline loops: CDR1 DFQATT, CDR2 SNEGSKA (reference sequence). This CDR3 region has 12 residues. V was clipped by 5 bases and J by 7 bases; unmatched bases: 5. The CDR3 is CSASTGKQPQHF. As DNA, the CDR3 is TGCAGTGCTTCGACAGGGAAACAGCCCCAGCATTTT.

The genes are TRBV10-3 and TRBJ1-1; 7 bases are a match to TRBD1. Germline loops: CDR1 ENHRY, CDR2 SYGVKD. After removal of 8 bases from V and 7 bases from J, the junction contained 4 bases not matched to a gene. CDR3 length: 11 amino acids. The CDR3 nucleotides are TGTGCCATCCTGAGGACAGGTGAAGCTTTCTTT. It codes for CAILRTGEAFF.

The rearrangement uses TRBV29-1 and TRBJ2-5; D may correspond to TRBD1 or TRBD2 (5 bases each). Germline V lookup: CDR1 SQVTM, CDR2 ANQGSEA. The CDR3 has 11 amino acids. Trimming cost V 3 bases and J 5 bases, with 7 bases left between them. CDR3 nucleotide sequence: TGCAGCGTTGATGAGGGGGAGACCCAGTACTTC. Translating it yields CSVDEGETQYF.

The chain joins TRBV20-1 to TRBJ1-6; perhaps TRBD1 as D (5 bases). This CDR3 has 17 amino acids. V was cut by 6 bases and J by 0 bases, with 18 bases left in between. Germline V lookup: CDR1 DFQATT, CDR2 SNEGSKA (reference sequence). In nucleotides, the CDR3 is TGCAGTGCCCGACGGGGAGGGGTGGGCTCCTATAATTCACCCCTCCACTTT. Amino acid sequence: CSARRGGVGSYNSPLHF.